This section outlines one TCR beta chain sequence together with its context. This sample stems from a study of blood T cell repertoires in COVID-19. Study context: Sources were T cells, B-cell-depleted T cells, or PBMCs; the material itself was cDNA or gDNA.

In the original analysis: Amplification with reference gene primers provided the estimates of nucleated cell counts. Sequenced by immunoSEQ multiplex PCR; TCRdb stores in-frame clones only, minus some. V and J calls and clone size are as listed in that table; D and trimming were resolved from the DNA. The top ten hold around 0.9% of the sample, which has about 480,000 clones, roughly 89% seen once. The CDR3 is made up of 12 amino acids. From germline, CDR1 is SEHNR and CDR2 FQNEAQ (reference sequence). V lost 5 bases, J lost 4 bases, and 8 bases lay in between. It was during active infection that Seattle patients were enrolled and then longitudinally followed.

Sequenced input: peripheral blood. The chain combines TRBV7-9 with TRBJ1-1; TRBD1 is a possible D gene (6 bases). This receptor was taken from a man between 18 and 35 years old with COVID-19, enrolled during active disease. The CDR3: CASSAGATEAFF. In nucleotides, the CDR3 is TGTGCCAGCAGCGCAGGGGCCACTGAAGCTTTCTTT.